Sequencing of this T cell receptor (beta chain) was carried out in a study of blood T cell repertoires in COVID-19 (dated by TCRdb to about 2020). Turning to the overall study: Samples from collaborators originated in the United States, Italy and Spain and spanned both the acute and convalescent phases of COVID-19. The material from the prospective study consisted of cDNA or gDNA derived from T cells, B-cell-depleted T cells, or PBMCs. Deeply sampled blood TCRbeta repertoires from subjects exposed to, actively infected with, or recovered from COVID-19 were included in the dataset. Samples were obtained from the ongoing ImmuneRACE study (first 160 participants) and from about 1,300 subjects provided by 6 global collaborators. Where available, HLA class I and class II types were obtained from metadata supplied by the sample provider rather than from assay-based typing. The repertoires were made available in a free public database intended to serve as a resource for research on the immune response to SARS-CoV-2. The sample metadata nearly always contained a de-identified subject ID, COVID-19 status, age in years and sex.

About this clone: It has no known antigen specificity. Base-call qualities are not available, and no considerably larger clone is one nucleotide away.

In the prospective study, participants were about 18 to 95 years old, resided in 25 or so geographic areas of the United States, and were enrolled through a virtual design. Cohort assignment in the prospective study relied on participant-reported clinical history from a screening survey and a study questionnaire. For ImmuneRACE Cohort 3, a participant was defined as recovered based on two consecutive negative NP/OP PCR tests, clearance by a healthcare professional, or resolution of symptoms. In the prospective study, mobile phlebotomists collected whole blood, serum and a nasopharyngeal or oropharyngeal swab from each participant. Additional blood draws and questionnaires over an approximately 2-month period could optionally be provided by prospective study participants. Blood samples from the prospective study were shipped frozen or at room temperature prior to DNA extraction. The germline V gene (reference sequence) yields SGHNT for CDR1 and YYREEE for CDR2. Trimming at the junction amounts to 1 base on V and 9 bases on J, and the germline ends lie 5 bases apart. The CDR3 sequence holds 11 residues, the cysteine and phenylalanine included. The DNA shown is the 33-base CDR3, in frame from base 1.

The immunoSEQ Assay, a bias-controlled multiplex PCR, was used to amplify TCRbeta CDR3 regions from genomic DNA. Under the source paper's analysis protocol: The number of nucleated cells in each sample was estimated from the amplification of reference gene primers within the assay. Sequence reads were collapsed and filtered to measure the absolute abundance of every unique TCRbeta CDR3 rearrangement. For each sample, productive Simpson clonality was calculated as the square root of Simpson's diversity index across productive rearrangements. TCRdb obtained this table from immuneACCESS and retained in-frame rearrangements with V and J assigned. These tables miss some clones; where compared with another copy, unresolved V genes account for less than half of the shortfall, and the remainder is unexplained. The DNA was the basis for D and trimming; V, J and clone size are from that table. The sample table lists more than 300,000 clones, 65% to 90% of them with a count of one. The top ten hold about 9.4% of the sample.

Overall study outcomes, separate from this receptor: How much clinical and demographic metadata was included differed by source and by participant, and the metadata was provided uncurated.

The TCR originated in a young woman who had recovered from COVID-19. The rearrangement joined TRBV5-4 to TRBJ1-5; the D gene cannot be resolved reliably. What was sequenced was PBMCs or T cells enriched from blood (not recorded which). In nucleotide form, the sequence is TGTGCCAGCAGCTTGAGGAGGCCCCAGCATTTT. Its amino acids are CASSLRRPQHF.